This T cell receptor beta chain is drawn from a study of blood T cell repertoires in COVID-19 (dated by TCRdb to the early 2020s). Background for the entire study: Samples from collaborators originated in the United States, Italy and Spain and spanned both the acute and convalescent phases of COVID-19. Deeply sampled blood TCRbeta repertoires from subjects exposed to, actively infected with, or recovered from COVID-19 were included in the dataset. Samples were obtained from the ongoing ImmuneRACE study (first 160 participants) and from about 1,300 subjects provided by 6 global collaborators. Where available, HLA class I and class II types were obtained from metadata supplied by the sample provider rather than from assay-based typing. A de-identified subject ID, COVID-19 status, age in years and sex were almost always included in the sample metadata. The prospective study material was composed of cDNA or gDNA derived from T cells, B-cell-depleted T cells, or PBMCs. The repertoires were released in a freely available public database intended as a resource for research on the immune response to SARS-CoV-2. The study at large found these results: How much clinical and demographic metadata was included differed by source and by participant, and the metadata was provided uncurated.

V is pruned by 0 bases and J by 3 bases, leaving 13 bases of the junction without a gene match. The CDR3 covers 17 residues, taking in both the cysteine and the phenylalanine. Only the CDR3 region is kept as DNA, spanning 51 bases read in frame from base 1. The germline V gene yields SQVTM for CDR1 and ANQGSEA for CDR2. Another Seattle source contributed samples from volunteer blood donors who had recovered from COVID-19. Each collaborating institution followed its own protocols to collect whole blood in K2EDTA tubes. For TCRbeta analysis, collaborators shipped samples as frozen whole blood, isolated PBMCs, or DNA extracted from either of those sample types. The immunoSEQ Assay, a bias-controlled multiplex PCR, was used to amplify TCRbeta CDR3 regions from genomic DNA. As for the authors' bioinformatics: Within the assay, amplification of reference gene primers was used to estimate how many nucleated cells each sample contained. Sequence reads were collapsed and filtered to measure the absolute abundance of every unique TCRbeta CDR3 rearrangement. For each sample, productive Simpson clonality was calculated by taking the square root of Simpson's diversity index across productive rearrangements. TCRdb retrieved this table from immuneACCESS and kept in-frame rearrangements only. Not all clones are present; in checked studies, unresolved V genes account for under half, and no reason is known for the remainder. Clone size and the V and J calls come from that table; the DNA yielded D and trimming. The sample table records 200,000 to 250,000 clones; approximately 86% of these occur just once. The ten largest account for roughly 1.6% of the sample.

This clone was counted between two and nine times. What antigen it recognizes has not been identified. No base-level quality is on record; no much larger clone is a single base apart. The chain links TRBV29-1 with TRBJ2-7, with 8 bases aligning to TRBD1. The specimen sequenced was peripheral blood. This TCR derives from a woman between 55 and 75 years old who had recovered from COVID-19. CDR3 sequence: CSVEDPNRGLGNYEQYF. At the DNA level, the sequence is TGCAGCGTTGAAGATCCCAACAGGGGGTTAGGGAACTACGAGCAGTACTTC.